The 16 T cell receptor beta chains in this list originate from one sample, sequenced in a study of glioma-infiltrating T cells. The iRepertoire nested amplicon-rescue multiplex PCR amplified TCR alpha and beta CDR3s from RNA. TCRdb reprocessed the multiplex PCR reads via MiXCR and lists one record per CDR3 protein. The sample contains around 99,000 distinct CDR3 sequences, less than 30% of which appear only once. Specimen: glioma tissue, nonneoplastic brain tissue, or PBMCs (not recorded which). These receptors were collected from a human donor with low-grade glioma or glioblastoma, undergoing nonglioma brain surgery, or in good health (not recorded which).

This clonotype was picked up many times. The gene calls are TRBV4-3 and TRBJ1-2; no reliable D call. Germline CDR1 reads LGHNA; CDR2 reads YSLEER. The CDR3 is 15 amino acids. Trimming removed 0 bases from V and 7 bases from J, with 15 bases in between. CDR3 nucleotides: TGCGCCAGCAGCCAAGACTTGGTGGCCAGGAGTGGCTACACCTTC. It translates to CASSQDLVARSGYTF.

In this sample, this clonotype turned up many times. The genes are TRBV7-2 and TRBJ1-5; D is undetermined. The CDR3 runs to 15 residues. Germline loops: CDR1 SGHTA, CDR2 FQGNSA. V was cut by 5 bases and J by 5 bases, with 16 bases left in between. CDR3 loop: CASSPSIVSHQPQHF. For the CDR3, the DNA is TGTGCCAGCAGCCCATCAATAGTCTCCCATCAGCCCCAGCATTTT. The full variable domain, its missing parts supplied by reference TRBV7-2 and TRBJ1-5, is GAGVSQSPSNKVTEKGKDVELRCDPISGHTALYWYRQSLGQGLEFLIYFQGNSAPDKSGLPSDRFSAERTGGSVSTLTIQRTQQEDSAVYLCASSPSIVSHQPQHFGDGTRLSIL.

This clonotype was picked up many times. A clone one base away is much larger, so this may be a read error. The genes are TRBV20-1 and TRBJ1-5; D not resolved. There are 14 residues in the CDR3. Per the germline V gene, CDR1 is DFQATT and CDR2 is SNEGSKA (reference sequence). In DNA form, the CDR3 reads TGCAGTGCTAGAACCGGACGCGGCAATCGGCCCCAGCATTTT. Its translation is CSARTGRGNRPQHF.

There are many counts of this clonotype. CDR3 coding DNA: TGTGCCAGCAGTTTTGCGACGAGTCAGCCCCAGCATTTT. Protein sequence: CASSFATSQPQHF. This chain links TRBV6-2 or TRBV6-3 with TRBJ1-5; D is ambiguous. The germline V gene has CDR1 MNHEY and CDR2 SVGEGT. V lost 4 bases, J lost 6 bases, and 10 bases lay in between. The CDR3 covers 13 residues.

This clonotype was found many times. The chain has TRBV6-6 and TRBJ2-7; D gene unclear. V lost 2 bases and J lost 2, with 10 bases in between. This CDR3 contains 14 residues. Germline V gene data show CDR1 as MNHNY and CDR2 as SVGAGI (reference sequence). In nucleotides, the CDR3 is TGTGCCAGCAGTTACGCTACGCTACCCTACGAGCAGTACTTC. Translation gives CASSYATLPYEQYF.

In regard to this clonotype: A read error may be the cause here, since a much bigger clone is one base away. This chain links TRBV14 with TRBJ2-7; no clear D. V was shortened by 0 bases and J by 2 bases, with 11 bases between the two germline ends. The CDR3 is 15 residues long. CDR1 SGHDN and CDR2 FVKESK come from the germline V gene. CDR3 amino acids: CASSQDRTPTYEQYF. The CDR3, as DNA: TGTGCCAGCAGCCAAGATCGCACACCCACCTACGAGCAGTACTTC.

This clonotype was counted at least ten times. The junction shows a germline mismatch at one end, possibly a read error. The CDR3 loop is CASSQDQGLGTTVF. As DNA, the CDR3 is TGCGCCAGCAGCCAAGATCAGGGCCTGGGGACTACCGTTTTT. The chain uses TRBV4-1 and TRBJ2-3, with TRBD2 matching 7 bases. Germline V gene sequence: CDR1 MGHRA, CDR2 YSYEKL. CDR3 size: 14 residues.

This sequence joins TRBV3-1 and TRBJ2-1; 7 nucleotides align to TRBD2. This CDR3 is built from 15 residues. V gave up 0 bases and J gave up 6 bases; unmatched junction bases: 5. CDR1 and CDR2 from the germline V gene are LGHDT and YNNKEL (reference sequence). CDR3 in amino acids: CASSQDLGGVNEQFF. CDR3 nucleotides: TGTGCCAGCAGCCAAGATTTGGGGGGGGTCAATGAGCAGTTCTTC.

A word on this clonotype: Being one base from a much bigger clone, this may be a read error. The CDR3, as DNA: TGTGTCAGCAGTTTGGGAGGGGGTGGAGGCAATCAGCCCCAGCATTTT. It translates to CVSSLGGGGGNQPQHF. The V call is TRBV12-3 or TRBV12-4, the J call TRBJ1-5; a weak D match, TRBD1 (6 bases). This CDR3 comprises 16 residues.

This clonotype occurred many times. V is TRBV29-1 and J is TRBJ2-3; D call uncertain. Trimming pared 0 bases from V and 10 bases from J, leaving 14 bases between. CDR1 and CDR2 from the germline V gene are SQVTM and ANQGSEA. The CDR3 is 13 residues long. The CDR3 DNA is TGCAGCGTTGAAGATCCTCTCAAAAGGGCGCAGTATTTT. Amino acids: CSVEDPLKRAQYF.

This clonotype was seen ten or more times. CDR3 amino acids: CSVEKLAGETQYF. The CDR3 region has the DNA TGCAGCGTTGAGAAACTAGCGGGAGAGACCCAGTACTTC. The rearrangement uses TRBV29-1 and TRBJ2-5; TRBD2 agrees at 9 bases. CDR1 SQVTM and CDR2 ANQGSEA come from the germline V gene. V shed 3 bases and J 4 bases; nucleotides not matched to a gene: 3. This CDR3 spans 13 amino acids.

This clonotype was recorded at least ten times. The CDR3 region has the DNA TGTGCCGGATCCAGGGGAGAGGACACTGAAGCTTTCTTT. It translates to CAGSRGEDTEAFF. The V call is TRBV6-1, the J call TRBJ1-1, with D possibly TRBD1 on 6 matching bases. The CDR3 is 13 amino acids. In germline, CDR1 is MNHNS, CDR2 SASEGT. V lost 11 bases, J lost 3 bases, and 16 bases lay in between.

Ten or more counts support this clonotype. The gene calls are TRBV6-4 and TRBJ2-1, with 14 bases matching TRBD2. Germline-derived CDR1 and CDR2 are MRHNA and SNTAGT. The CDR3 covers 18 residues. V lost 5 bases, J lost 9 bases, and 15 bases stayed unmatched. The CDR3 nucleotides are TGTGCCAGCAGTCCGGGACTAGCGGGAGCCCCCCACAATGGTGAGCAGTTCTTC. Translated: CASSPGLAGAPHNGEQFF.

The sample holds a few counts of this clonotype. The CDR3 here is CASSPSLGEQYF. The CDR3 nucleotides are TGTGCCAGCTCACCCAGCCTTGGCGAGCAGTACTTC. The chain links TRBV18 to TRBJ2-7, with unresolved D. Trimming left V 3 bases short and J 6 bases short, with 9 bases between. Germline CDR1 KGHSH, CDR2 LQKENI. The CDR3 covers 12 residues.

The table lists this clonotype with many counts. J is TRBJ2-3 and V is TRBV20-1; weak D call: TRBD2 (6 bases). Between the trimmed V and J ends, which lost 6 bases and 5 bases, there was a span of 15 bases. The germline gives CDR1 DFQATT, CDR2 SNEGSKA (reference sequence). The CDR3 length is 13 residues. The CDR3 sequence: CSAVSMEGDTQYF. DNA of the CDR3: TGCAGTGCCGTTAGTATGGAGGGAGATACGCAGTATTTT.

This clonotype was counted between two and nine times. The V call is TRBV24-1, the J call TRBJ1-3; D unresolved. CDR1 and CDR2 from the germline V gene are KGHDR and SFDVKD. This CDR3 is built from 15 residues. Deletions cut 3 bases from V and 0 bases from J, with 8 bases between. CDR3 residues: CATSDTRNSGNTIYF. The CDR3 region has the DNA TGTGCCACCAGTGATACCAGAAACTCTGGAAACACCATATATTTT.